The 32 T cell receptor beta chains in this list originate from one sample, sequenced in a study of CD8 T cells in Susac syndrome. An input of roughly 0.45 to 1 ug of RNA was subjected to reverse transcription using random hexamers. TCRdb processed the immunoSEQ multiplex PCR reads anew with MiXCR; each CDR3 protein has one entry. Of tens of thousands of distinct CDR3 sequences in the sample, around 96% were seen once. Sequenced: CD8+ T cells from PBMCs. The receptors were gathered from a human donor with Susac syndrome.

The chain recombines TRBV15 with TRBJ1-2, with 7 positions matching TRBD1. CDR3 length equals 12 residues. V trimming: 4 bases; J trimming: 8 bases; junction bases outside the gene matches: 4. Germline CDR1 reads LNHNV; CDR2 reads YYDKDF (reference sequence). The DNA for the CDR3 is TGTGCCACCAGCAACAGGGGTGAGGGCTACACCTTC. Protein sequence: CATSNRGEGYTF.

For the CDR3, the DNA is TGTGCCAGCAGCTACTCGGTCAGGGGGAATGGCTACACCTTC. This translates into CASSYSVRGNGYTF. V is TRBV27 and J is TRBJ1-2, with TRBD1 matching over 7 bases. Germline V gene data show CDR1 as MNHEY and CDR2 as SMNVEV (reference sequence). V was pared by 6 bases and J by 6 bases, with 10 bases of the junction left unmatched. CDR3 size: 14 residues.

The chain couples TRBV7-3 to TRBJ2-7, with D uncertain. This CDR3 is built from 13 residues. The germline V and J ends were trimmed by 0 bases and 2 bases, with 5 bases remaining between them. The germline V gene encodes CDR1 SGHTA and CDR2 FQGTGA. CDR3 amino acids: CASSLTGTYEQYF. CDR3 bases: TGTGCCAGCAGCTTAACAGGGACCTACGAGCAGTACTTC.

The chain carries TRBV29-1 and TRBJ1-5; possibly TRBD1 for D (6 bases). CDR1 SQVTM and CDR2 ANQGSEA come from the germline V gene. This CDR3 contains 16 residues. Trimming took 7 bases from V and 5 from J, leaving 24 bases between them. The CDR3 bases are TGCAGCGGGAGGGACAACCAACCTCAACCTGATCAGCCCCAGCATTTT. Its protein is CSGRDNQPQPDQPQHF. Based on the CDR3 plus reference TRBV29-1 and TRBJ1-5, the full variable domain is SAVISQKPSRDICQRGTSLTIQCQVDSQVTMMFWYRQQPGQSLTLIATANQGSEATYESGFVIDKFPISRPNLTFSTLTVSNMSPEDSSIYLCSGRDNQPQPDQPQHFGDGTRLSIL.

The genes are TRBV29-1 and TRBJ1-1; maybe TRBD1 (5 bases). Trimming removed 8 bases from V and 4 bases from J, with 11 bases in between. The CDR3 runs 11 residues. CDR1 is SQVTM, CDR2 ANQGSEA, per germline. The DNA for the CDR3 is TGCAGCCCAATAAGGGGCACTGAAGCTTTCTTT. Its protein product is CSPIRGTEAFF.

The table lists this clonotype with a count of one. The CDR3 sequence is CSARAFGVRGHQETQYF. The CDR3 region has the DNA TGCAGTGCTAGAGCTTTTGGGGTCAGGGGCCACCAAGAGACCCAGTACTTC. This rearrangement joins TRBV20-1 to TRBJ2-5; D is possibly TRBD1 (6 bases). The CDR3 has 17 amino acids. V shed 1 base and J shed 0 bases, with 18 bases lying between them. Germline CDR1 and CDR2: DFQATT and SNEGSKA (reference sequence).

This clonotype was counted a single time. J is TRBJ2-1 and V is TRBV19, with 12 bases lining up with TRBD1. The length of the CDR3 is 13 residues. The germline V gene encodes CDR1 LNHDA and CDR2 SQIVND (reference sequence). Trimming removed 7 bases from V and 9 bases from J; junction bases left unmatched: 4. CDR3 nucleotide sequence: TGTGCCAGTACTGGGGACAGGGGGCTTGAGCAGTTCTTC. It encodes CASTGDRGLEQFF.

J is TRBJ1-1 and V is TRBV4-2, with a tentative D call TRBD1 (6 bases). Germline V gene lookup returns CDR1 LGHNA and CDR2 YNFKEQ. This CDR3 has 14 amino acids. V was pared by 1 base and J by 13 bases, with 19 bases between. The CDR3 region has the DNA TGTGCCAGCAGCCAAGGGGACACCCTGTTCTTTGTTTTCTTT. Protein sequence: CASSQGDTLFFVFF.

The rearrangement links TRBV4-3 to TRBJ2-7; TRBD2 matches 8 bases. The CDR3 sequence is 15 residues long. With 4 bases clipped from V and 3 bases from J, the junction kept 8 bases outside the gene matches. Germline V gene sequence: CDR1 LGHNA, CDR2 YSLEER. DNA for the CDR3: TGCGCCAGCAGCCCCGGGAGGGGATTGAGCTACGAGCAGTACTTC. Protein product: CASSPGRGLSYEQYF.

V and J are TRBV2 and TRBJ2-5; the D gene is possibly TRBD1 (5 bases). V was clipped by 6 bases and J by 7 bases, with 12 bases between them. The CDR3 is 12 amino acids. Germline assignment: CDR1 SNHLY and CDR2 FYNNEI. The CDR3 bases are TGTGCCAGCAGCAACTCAGGGCCGACCCAGTACTTC. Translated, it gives CASSNSGPTQYF.

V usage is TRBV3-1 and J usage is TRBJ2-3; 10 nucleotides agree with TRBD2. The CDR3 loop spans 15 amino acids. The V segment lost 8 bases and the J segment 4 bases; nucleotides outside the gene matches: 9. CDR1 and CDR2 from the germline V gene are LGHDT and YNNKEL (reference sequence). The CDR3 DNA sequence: TGTGCCAGCGCTCTAATAGCGGGGGGAGCAGATACGCAGTATTTT. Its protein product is CASALIAGGADTQYF.

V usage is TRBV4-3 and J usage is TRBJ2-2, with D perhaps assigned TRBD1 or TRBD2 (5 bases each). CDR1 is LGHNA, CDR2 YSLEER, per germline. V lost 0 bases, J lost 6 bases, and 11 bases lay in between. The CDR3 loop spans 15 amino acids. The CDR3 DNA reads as TGCGCCAGCAGCCAAGATTATATGGGGGCCGGGGAGCTGTTTTTT. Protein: CASSQDYMGAGELFF.

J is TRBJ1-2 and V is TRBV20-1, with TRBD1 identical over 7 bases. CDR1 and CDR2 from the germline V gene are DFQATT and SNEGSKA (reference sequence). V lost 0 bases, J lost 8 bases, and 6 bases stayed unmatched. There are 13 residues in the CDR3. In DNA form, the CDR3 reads TGCAGTGCTAGAGATAGAAGGGGGCAGGGCTACACCTTC. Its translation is CSARDRRGQGYTF.

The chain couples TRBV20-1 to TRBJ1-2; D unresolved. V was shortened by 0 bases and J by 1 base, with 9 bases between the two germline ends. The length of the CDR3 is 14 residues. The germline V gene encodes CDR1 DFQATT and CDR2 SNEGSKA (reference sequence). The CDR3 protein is CSARDYTDNYGYTF. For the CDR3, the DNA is TGCAGTGCTAGAGATTATACGGATAACTATGGCTACACCTTC.

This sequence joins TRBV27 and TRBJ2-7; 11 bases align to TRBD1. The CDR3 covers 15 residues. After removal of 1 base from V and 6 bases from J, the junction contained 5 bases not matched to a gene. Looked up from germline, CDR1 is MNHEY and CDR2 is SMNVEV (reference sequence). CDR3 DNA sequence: TGTGCCAGCAGTTTATTAAGGACAGGGGGCGGCGAGCAGTACTTC. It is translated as CASSLLRTGGGEQYF.

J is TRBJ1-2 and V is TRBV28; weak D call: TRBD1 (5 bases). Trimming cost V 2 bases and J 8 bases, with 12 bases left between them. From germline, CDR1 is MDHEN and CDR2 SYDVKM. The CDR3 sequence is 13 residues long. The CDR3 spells CASSLQGYEGYTF. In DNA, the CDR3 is TGTGCCAGCAGTTTACAGGGTTATGAAGGCTACACCTTC.

In DNA, the CDR3 is TGTGCCAGCAGGTACAGGGTATCACCCCTCCACTTT. Translating it yields CASRYRVSPLHF. The chain links TRBV28 to TRBJ1-6; TRBD1 might be the D (6 bases). The CDR3 consists of 12 residues. Germline lookup yields CDR1 MDHEN and CDR2 SYDVKM. V dropped 6 bases and J dropped 10 bases, with 10 bases sitting between them.

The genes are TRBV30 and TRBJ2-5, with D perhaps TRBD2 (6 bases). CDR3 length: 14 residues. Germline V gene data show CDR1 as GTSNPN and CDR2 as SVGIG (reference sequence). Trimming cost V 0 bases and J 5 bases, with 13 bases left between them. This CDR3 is CAWSVGGSRETQYF. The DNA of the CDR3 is TGTGCCTGGAGTGTGGGGGGTTCGCGCGAGACCCAGTACTTC. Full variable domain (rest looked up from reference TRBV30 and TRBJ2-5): SQTIHQWPATLVQPVGSPLSLECTVEGTSNPNLYWYRQAAGRGLQLLFYSVGIGQISSEVPQNLSASRPQDRQFILSSKKLLLSDSGFYLCAWSVGGSRETQYFGPGTRLLVL.

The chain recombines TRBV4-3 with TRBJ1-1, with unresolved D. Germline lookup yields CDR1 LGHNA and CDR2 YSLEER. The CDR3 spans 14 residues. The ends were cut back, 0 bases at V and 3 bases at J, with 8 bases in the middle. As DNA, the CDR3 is TGCGCCAGCAGCCAAGATTCCCCGTACACTGAAGCTTTCTTT. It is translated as CASSQDSPYTEAFF.

CDR3 sequence reads: CASSSSDNLYEQYF. The CDR3 nucleotides read TGTGCCAGCAGCTCTTCCGACAACCTCTACGAGCAGTACTTC. The rearrangement uses TRBV5-6 and TRBJ2-7; D uncertain. Germline V lookup: CDR1 SGHDT, CDR2 YYEEEE. The CDR3 consists of 14 residues. Deletions cut 3 bases from V and 3 bases from J, with 13 bases between.

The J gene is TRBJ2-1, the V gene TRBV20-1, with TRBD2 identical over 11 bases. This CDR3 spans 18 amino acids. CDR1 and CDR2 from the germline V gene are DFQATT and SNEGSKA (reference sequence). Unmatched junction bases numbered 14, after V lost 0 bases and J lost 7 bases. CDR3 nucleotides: TGCAGTGCTAGAGATATAGGCTCGACTAGCGGGGATTTTAATGAGCAGTTCTTC. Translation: CSARDIGSTSGDFNEQFF.

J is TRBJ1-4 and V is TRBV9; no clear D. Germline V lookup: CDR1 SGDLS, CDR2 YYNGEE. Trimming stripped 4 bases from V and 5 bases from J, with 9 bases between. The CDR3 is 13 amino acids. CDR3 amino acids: CASSRGGNEKLFF. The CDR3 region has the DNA TGTGCCAGCAGCCGCGGCGGGAATGAAAAACTGTTTTTT.

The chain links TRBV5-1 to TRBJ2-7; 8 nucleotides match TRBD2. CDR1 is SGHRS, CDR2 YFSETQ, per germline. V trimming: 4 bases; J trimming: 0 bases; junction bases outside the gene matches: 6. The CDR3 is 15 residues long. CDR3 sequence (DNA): TGCGCCAGCAGCCCCGGGGGGGGCTTCTCCTACGAGCAGTACTTC. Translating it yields CASSPGGGFSYEQYF.

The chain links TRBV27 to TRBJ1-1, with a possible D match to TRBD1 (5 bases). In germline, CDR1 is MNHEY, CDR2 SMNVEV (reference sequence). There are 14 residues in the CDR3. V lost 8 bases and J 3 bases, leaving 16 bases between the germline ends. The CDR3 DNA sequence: TGTGCCAGCGCCACCAGGGTCAGGGACACTGAAGCTTTCTTT. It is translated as CASATRVRDTEAFF.

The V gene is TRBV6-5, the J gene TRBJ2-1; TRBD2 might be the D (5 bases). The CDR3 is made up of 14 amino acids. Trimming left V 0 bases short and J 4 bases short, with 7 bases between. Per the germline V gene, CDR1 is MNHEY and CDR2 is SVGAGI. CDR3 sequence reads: CASSYSRVYNEQFF. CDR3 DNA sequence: TGTGCCAGCAGTTACTCGAGGGTTTACAATGAGCAGTTCTTC.

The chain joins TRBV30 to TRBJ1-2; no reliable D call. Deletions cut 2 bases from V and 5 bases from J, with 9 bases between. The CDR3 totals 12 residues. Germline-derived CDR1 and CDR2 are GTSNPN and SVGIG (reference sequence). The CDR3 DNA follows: TGTGCCTGGAGTCAACCTGAGTATGGCTACACCTTC. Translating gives CAWSQPEYGYTF.

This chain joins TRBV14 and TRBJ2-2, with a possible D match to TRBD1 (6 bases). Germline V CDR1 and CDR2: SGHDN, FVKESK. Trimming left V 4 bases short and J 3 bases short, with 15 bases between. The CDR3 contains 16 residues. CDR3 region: CASSPRDTTYTGELFF. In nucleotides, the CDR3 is TGTGCCAGCAGCCCTCGGGACACAACATACACCGGGGAGCTGTTTTTT.

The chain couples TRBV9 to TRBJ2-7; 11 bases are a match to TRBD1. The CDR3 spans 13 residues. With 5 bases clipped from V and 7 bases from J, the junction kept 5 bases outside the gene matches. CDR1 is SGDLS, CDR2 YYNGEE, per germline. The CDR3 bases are TGTGCCAGCAGTGGACAGGGGGCAGGGGAGCAGTACTTC. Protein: CASSGQGAGEQYF. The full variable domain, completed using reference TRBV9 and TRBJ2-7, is DSGVTQTPKHLITATGQRVTLRCSPRSGDLSVYWYQQSLDQGLQFLIQYYNGEERAKGNILERFSAQQFPDLHSELNLSSLELGDSALYFCASSGQGAGEQYFGPGTRLTVT.

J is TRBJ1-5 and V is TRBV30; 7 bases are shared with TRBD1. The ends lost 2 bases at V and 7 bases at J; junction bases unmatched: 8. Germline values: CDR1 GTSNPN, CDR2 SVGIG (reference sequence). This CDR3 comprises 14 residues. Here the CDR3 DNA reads TGTGCCTGGAGTCGAATGACAGGGATCCAGCCCCAGCATTTT. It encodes CAWSRMTGIQPQHF. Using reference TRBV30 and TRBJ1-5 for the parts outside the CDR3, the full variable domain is SQTIHQWPATLVQPVGSPLSLECTVEGTSNPNLYWYRQAAGRGLQLLFYSVGIGQISSEVPQNLSASRPQDRQFILSSKKLLLSDSGFYLCAWSRMTGIQPQHFGDGTRLSIL.

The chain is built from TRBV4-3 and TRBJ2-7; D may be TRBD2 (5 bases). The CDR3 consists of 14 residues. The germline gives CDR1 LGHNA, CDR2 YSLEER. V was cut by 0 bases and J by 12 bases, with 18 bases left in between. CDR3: CASSQEAVDGRRYF. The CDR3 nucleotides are TGCGCCAGCAGCCAAGAAGCGGTGGACGGACGTAGGTACTTC.

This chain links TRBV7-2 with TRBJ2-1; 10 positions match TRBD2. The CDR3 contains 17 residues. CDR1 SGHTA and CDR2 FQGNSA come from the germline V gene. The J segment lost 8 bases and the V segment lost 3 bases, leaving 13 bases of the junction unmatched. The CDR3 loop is CASSLRLAGALGDEQFF. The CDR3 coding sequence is TGTGCCAGCAGCTTGAGGCTAGCGGGGGCCCTCGGCGATGAGCAGTTCTTC.

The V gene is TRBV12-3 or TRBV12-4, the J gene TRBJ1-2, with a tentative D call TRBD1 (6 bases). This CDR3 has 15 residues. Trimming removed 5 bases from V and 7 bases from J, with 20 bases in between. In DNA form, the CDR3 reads TGTGCCAGCAGTCCCCGTGGGCAGGGGTGGAGTGGCTACACCTTC. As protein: CASSPRGQGWSGYTF.